Following are 7 T cell receptor beta chains from one sample sequenced in a study of CD8 T cells in ankylosing spondylitis (dated by TCRdb to the late 2010s). Library construction relied on 5' RACE. Sequenced on an Illumina HiSeq 2500. TCRdb cleaned the public reads at Q25 with fastp, built clones with MiXCR and kept in-frame beta chains. Rows are combined by CDR3 protein, so each entry shows the most common genes and DNA. Across this sample there are 120,000 to 150,000 distinct CDR3 sequences, with 6.5% to 8.5% seen only once. Of the sample, 6% to 8% is held by the ten largest clones. What was sequenced was synovial fluid, either unsorted or a sorted T cell fraction (not recorded which). These receptors originate from a male donor with ankylosing spondylitis.

This clonotype appeared a few times. V gene TRBV20-1 combines with J gene TRBJ2-5; 9 positions match TRBD2. This CDR3 contains 14 residues. Germline lookup yields CDR1 DFQATT and CDR2 SNEGSKA (reference sequence). J gave up 4 bases and V 4 bases, and 7 bases lay outside the gene matches. The CDR3 nucleotides read TGCAGTGCTACAATTAGCGGGGGAGTAGAGACCCAGTACTTC. Protein product: CSATISGGVETQYF.

The chain is built from TRBV4-3 and TRBJ2-4, with a weak D call TRBD2 (6 bases). Germline V CDR1 and CDR2: LGHNA, YSLEER. The CDR3 loop spans 15 amino acids. V lost 0 bases, J lost 6 bases, and 12 bases lay in between. CDR3 loop: CASSQDLGGSNIQYF. CDR3 coding DNA: TGCGCCAGCAGCCAAGATCTCGGGGGATCAAACATTCAGTACTTC.

In its sample, this clonotype was seen a few times. At one end, the junction sequence differs from germline, possibly due to a read error. The chain has TRBV29-1 and TRBJ2-2; D may be TRBD1 (6 bases). The CDR3 spans 13 residues. The germline V gene encodes CDR1 SQVTM and CDR2 ANQGSEA. CDR3 in amino acids: CSIDRWNTGELFF. CDR3 bases: TGCAGCATTGACAGGTGGAACACCGGGGAGCTGTTTTTT.

By share, this clonotype ranks as large. This chain uses TRBV11-2 with TRBJ2-3; the match to TRBD2 covers 9 bases. There are 15 residues in the CDR3. The trim removed 4 bases at V and 10 bases at J, leaving 12 bases unmatched. Per the germline V gene, CDR1 is SGHAT and CDR2 is FQNNGV. The CDR3 here is CASSWGASGITSQYF. For the CDR3, the DNA is TGTGCCAGCAGCTGGGGGGCTAGCGGGATAACTTCGCAGTATTTT.

This clonotype has a count of ten or more. This chain's CDR3 is CASSLEGPGELFF. The DNA for the CDR3 is TGCGCCAGCAGCTTGGAAGGTCCCGGGGAGCTGTTTTTT. This chain joins TRBV5-1 and TRBJ2-2; no definite D call. CDR3 length equals 13 residues. Trimming took 0 bases from V and 6 from J, leaving 6 bases between them. The germline V gene encodes CDR1 SGHRS and CDR2 YFSETQ.

This chain uses TRBV6-2 or TRBV6-3 with TRBJ2-1; 13 bases align to TRBD2. J was trimmed by 8 bases and V by 5 bases; bases with no gene match: 9. Germline V CDR1 and CDR2: MNHEY, SVGEGT. CDR3 length: 16 residues. The CDR3 bases are TGTGCCAGCAGTACCGGGACTAGCGGGACCTCCCATGAGCAGTTCTTC. This encodes CASSTGTSGTSHEQFF.

J is TRBJ1-1 and V is TRBV6-1; TRBD1 matches at 7 bases. Germline V CDR1 and CDR2: MNHNS, SASEGT. The length of the CDR3 is 16 residues. After removal of 6 bases from V and 1 base from J, the junction contained 11 bases not matched to a gene. The CDR3 loop reads CASRNDRALGNTEAFF. CDR3 sequence (DNA): TGTGCCAGCAGGAACGACAGGGCGTTAGGGAACACTGAAGCTTTCTTT.